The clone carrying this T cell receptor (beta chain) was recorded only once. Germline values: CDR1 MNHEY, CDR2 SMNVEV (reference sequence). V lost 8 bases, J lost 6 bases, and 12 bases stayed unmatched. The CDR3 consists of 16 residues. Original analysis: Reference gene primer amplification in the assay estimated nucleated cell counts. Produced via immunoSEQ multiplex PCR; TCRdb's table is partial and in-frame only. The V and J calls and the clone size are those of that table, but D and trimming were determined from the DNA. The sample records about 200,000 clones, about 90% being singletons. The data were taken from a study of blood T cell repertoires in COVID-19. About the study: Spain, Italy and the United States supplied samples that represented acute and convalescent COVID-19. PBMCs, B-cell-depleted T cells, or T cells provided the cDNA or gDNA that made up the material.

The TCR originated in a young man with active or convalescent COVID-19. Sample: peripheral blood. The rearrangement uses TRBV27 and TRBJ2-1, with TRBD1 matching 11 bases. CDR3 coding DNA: TGTGCCAGCTGGGGACAGGGGGGCCTCAAGGGCAATGAGCAGTTCTTC. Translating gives CASWGQGGLKGNEQFF.